The 16 T cell receptor beta chains below all came from one sample that was sequenced in a study of regulatory T cells in long-lasting Graves disease (dated by TCRdb to the early 2020s). The receptor library was made with multiplex PCR. The sequencing machine was an Illumina HiSeq 4000. TCR beta libraries were built with iRepertoire HTBI primers and Arm-PCR amplification of CDR3 regions. Using fastp trimming at Q25 and MiXCR clonotype assembly, TCRdb reanalyzed the public sequencing data and kept in-frame beta chains. Each CDR3 protein appears once, grouped with its most common genes and DNA. The sample table holds over 450,000 distinct CDR3 sequences, of which roughly 21% were seen once. Together, the top ten hold about 6.6% of the sample. The time point label on this specimen signifies: persistent/refractory GD, antithyroid drugs over 5 years with positive TRAb. RNA was extracted from PBMCs in TRIzol for both TCR sequencing and RNA sequencing.

The material sequenced was peripheral blood mononuclear cells (PBMCs), taken when the disease was refractory, from a patient treated with antithyroid drugs. Every receptor here comes from a female donor with Graves disease.

The chain recombines TRBV6-1 with TRBJ1-4; 12 bases line up with TRBD1. This CDR3 is built from 18 residues. In germline, CDR1 is MNHNS, CDR2 SASEGT. After removal of 6 bases from V and 8 bases from J, the junction contained 16 bases not matched to a gene. The DNA for the CDR3 is TGTGCCAGCAGACTTCCGGGACAGGGGGCGCGGGTCGTAGAAAAACTGTTTTTT. This gives the protein CASRLPGQGARVVEKLFF.

This clonotype occurred many times. This chain links TRBV30 with TRBJ2-5; tentative D call: TRBD2 (6 bases). V lost 7 bases and J lost 7, with 13 bases in between. This CDR3 comprises 11 residues. Per germline, CDR1 GTSNPN and CDR2 SVGIG (reference sequence). The CDR3 DNA sequence: TGTGCCTCATCGGGACTGCGGACCCAGTACTTC. Translating it yields CASSGLRTQYF.

This clonotype was observed at least ten times. The rearrangement uses TRBV12-5 and TRBJ2-1, with no clear D. Trimming removed 2 bases from V and 8 bases from J, with 7 bases in between. The CDR3 totals 12 residues. CDR1 is LGHNT, CDR2 FRNRAP, per germline. As DNA, the CDR3 is TGTGCTAGTGGTTTGTCATATGATGAGCAGTTCTTC. As protein: CASGLSYDEQFF. Full variable domain (rest looked up from reference TRBV12-5 and TRBJ2-1): DARVTQTPRHKVTEMGQEVTMRCQPILGHNTVFWYRQTMMQGLELLAYFRNRAPLDDSGMPKDRFSAEMPDATLATLKIQPSEPRDSAVYFCASGLSYDEQFFGPGTRLTVL.

V and J are TRBV9 and TRBJ1-1; no clear D. V was trimmed by 0 bases and J by 4 bases, leaving 7 bases between them. Looked up from germline, CDR1 is SGDLS and CDR2 is YYNGEE. The CDR3 consists of 13 residues. For the CDR3, the DNA is TGTGCCAGCAGCGTAGATGGGAGCACTGAAGCTTTCTTT. It yields the protein CASSVDGSTEAFF.

This clonotype was counted at least ten times. The V gene is TRBV15, the J gene TRBJ1-1; D unclear. The germline V gene encodes CDR1 LNHNV and CDR2 YYDKDF (reference sequence). V lost 0 bases and J lost 0, with 11 bases in between. This CDR3 contains 16 residues. The CDR3 here is CATSRDPHPMNTEAFF. CDR3 nucleotide sequence: TGTGCCACCAGCAGAGATCCCCACCCCATGAACACTGAAGCTTTCTTT.

This clonotype was seen only a few times. The genes are TRBV9 and TRBJ1-2, with TRBD1 matching over 9 bases. The CDR3 is 15 amino acids. Germline V CDR1 and CDR2: SGDLS, YYNGEE. V dropped 3 bases and J dropped 4; count of bases not matched to a gene: 7. Here the CDR3 reads CASSAAGTGPYGYTF. The CDR3 nucleotides read TGTGCCAGCAGCGCGGCCGGGACAGGGCCCTATGGCTACACCTTC.

This clonotype was recorded a few times. The CDR3 loop reads CASSGTYLAKNIQYF. For the CDR3, the DNA is TGTGCCAGCAGTGGGACTTATCTAGCCAAAAACATTCAGTACTTC. The chain employs TRBV6-1 and TRBJ2-4, with a tentative D call TRBD2 (5 bases). Germline assignment: CDR1 MNHNS and CDR2 SASEGT. The CDR3 consists of 15 residues. V lost 4 bases and J lost 0, with 10 bases in between.

The gene calls are TRBV29-1 and TRBJ1-2, with D tentatively TRBD1 (6 bases). The CDR3 covers 12 residues. Germline V gene data show CDR1 as SQVTM and CDR2 as ANQGSEA. V gave up 5 bases and J gave up 6 bases, with 13 bases separating them. CDR3: CSVPDRTNGYTF. In nucleotides, the CDR3 is TGCAGCGTTCCTGACAGGACCAATGGCTACACCTTC.

This chain joins TRBV28 and TRBJ2-3; TRBD1 or TRBD2 may be the D gene (6 bases each). Germline values: CDR1 MDHEN, CDR2 SYDVKM. The length of the CDR3 is 14 residues. Trimming left V 5 bases short and J 4 bases short, with 13 bases between. CDR3: CASSGSGGPDTQYF. The DNA for the CDR3 is TGTGCCAGCAGTGGGTCCGGGGGCCCAGATACGCAGTATTTT.

The chain couples TRBV27 to TRBJ1-2; a possible D gene is TRBD1 (6 bases). Per germline, CDR1 MNHEY and CDR2 SMNVEV (reference sequence). The CDR3 extends over 15 amino acids. V was clipped by 3 bases and J by 4 bases, with 15 bases between them. The CDR3: CASSFDRTALYGYTF. CDR3 nucleotide sequence: TGTGCCAGCAGTTTCGACCGGACAGCTCTCTATGGCTACACCTTC.

To note about this clonotype: A much larger clone lies a single base off, so this may be a read error. Since no conserved phenylalanine or tryptophan closes the CDR3, a read error is the likely cause. The V and J genes are TRBV11-2 and TRBJ2-7; perhaps TRBD1 as D (5 bases). Germline V gives CDR1 SGHAT, CDR2 FQNNGV. This CDR3 has 14 residues. Trimming cost V 3 bases and J 0 bases, with 9 bases left between them. The CDR3 loop reads CASSFYRTSYEQYL. CDR3 nucleotides: TGTGCCAGCAGCTTCTACAGGACCTCCTACGAGCAGTACCTC.

J is TRBJ1-5 and V is TRBV19, with 10 bases fitting TRBD1. The CDR3 is made up of 14 amino acids. Trimming cost V 8 bases and J 6 bases; bases outside gene matches: 7. CDR1 is LNHDA, CDR2 SQIVND, per germline (reference sequence). CDR3 sequence (DNA): TGTGCCAGTGAAGACAGGGGGCTGTTTCAGCCCCAGCATTTT. Its translation: CASEDRGLFQPQHF.

This clonotype was detected many times. The rearrangement links TRBV6-5 to TRBJ2-5, with a tentative D call TRBD1 (5 bases). The ends were cut back, 0 bases at V and 5 bases at J, with 13 bases in the middle. Germline V gene lookup returns CDR1 MNHEY and CDR2 SVGAGI. The CDR3 has 15 amino acids. CDR3 protein: CASSYSGRVGETQYF. The CDR3 region has the DNA TGTGCCAGCAGTTACTCCGGCAGGGTTGGCGAGACCCAGTACTTC.

This clonotype occurred a few times. The chain is built from TRBV29-1 and TRBJ2-7, with no clear D. This CDR3 comprises 11 residues. V was cut by 0 bases and J by 6 bases, with 6 bases left in between. CDR1 SQVTM and CDR2 ANQGSEA come from the germline V gene. The CDR3 sequence is CSVEDQGEQYF. The CDR3 DNA sequence: TGCAGCGTTGAAGATCAAGGCGAGCAGTACTTC.

This clonotype was recorded at least ten times. The J gene is TRBJ1-1, the V gene TRBV27; 7 bases map to TRBD1. The V gene end was trimmed by 6 bases and the J gene end by 2 bases; junction bases not matched to a gene: 3. The CDR3 loop spans 13 amino acids. In germline, CDR1 is MNHEY, CDR2 SMNVEV (reference sequence). Here the CDR3 reads CASSQGGNTEAFF. For the CDR3, the DNA is TGTGCCAGCAGCCAGGGGGGCAACACTGAAGCTTTCTTT.

This clonotype was seen repeatedly, ten times or more. The rearrangement joins TRBV27 to TRBJ2-7; 10 bases line up with TRBD1. This CDR3 contains 17 residues. The V gene end was trimmed by 0 bases and the J gene end by 4 bases; junction bases not matched to a gene: 9. Germline V CDR1 and CDR2: MNHEY, SMNVEV (reference sequence). The CDR3, as DNA: TGTGCCAGCAGTTTATCGGGAAGACAGGGGGCTTCGTACGAGCAGTACTTC. It yields the protein CASSLSGRQGASYEQYF.